This T cell receptor (beta chain) was observed in a study of T cells in Graves' hyperthyroidism and ophthalmopathy. The table lists this clonotype with many counts. Researchers barred patients who had uncontrolled infection, other autoimmune disease, pregnancy or lactation. Amplified TCR beta CDR3 regions derived from RNA transcripts. HTBI primers drove first-round RT-PCR of the TCR CDR3. TCRdb recomputed calls from the multiplex PCR reads with MiXCR, one row per CDR3 protein. This sample has more than 500,000 distinct CDR3 sequences, with around 15% found just once. CDR3 length equals 14 residues. V was pared by 4 bases and J by 0 bases, with 3 bases of the junction left unmatched. Looked up from germline, CDR1 is MDHEN and CDR2 is SYDVKM.

Material: blood. The V and J genes are TRBV28 and TRBJ2-7; 7 nucleotides align to TRBD1. The TCR comes from a woman aged 30 to 39 with Graves' ophthalmopathy. CDR3 loop: CASSSTGISYEQYF. DNA of the CDR3: TGTGCCAGCAGTTCGACAGGGATCTCCTACGAGCAGTACTTC.